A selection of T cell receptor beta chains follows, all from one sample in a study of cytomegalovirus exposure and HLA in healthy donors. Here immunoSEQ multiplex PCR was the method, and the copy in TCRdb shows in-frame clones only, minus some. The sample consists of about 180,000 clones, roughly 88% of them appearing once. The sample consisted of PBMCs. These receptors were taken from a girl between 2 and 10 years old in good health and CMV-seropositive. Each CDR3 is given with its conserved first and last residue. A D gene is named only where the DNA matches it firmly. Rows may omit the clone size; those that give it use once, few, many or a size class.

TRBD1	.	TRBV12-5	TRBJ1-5	CASARDRDNQPQHF	TGTGCTAGTGCCAGGGACAGGGACAATCAGCCCCAGCATTTT
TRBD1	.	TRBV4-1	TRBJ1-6	CASSQITGTGSPLHF	TGCGCCAGCAGCCAGATAACCGGGACAGGATCACCCCTCCACTTT
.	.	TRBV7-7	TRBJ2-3	CASSLARGLPLPDTQYF	TGTGCTAGCAGCTTAGCACGAGGGTTGCCCTTACCAGATACGCAGTATTTT
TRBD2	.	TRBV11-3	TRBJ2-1	CASTQGSGLAGAVSYNEQFF	TGTGCCAGCACCCAGGGGTCCGGACTAGCGGGAGCAGTATCCTACAATGAGCAGTTCTTC
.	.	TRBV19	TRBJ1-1	CARIEGWGDTEAFF	TGTGCCAGAATTGAGGGGTGGGGGGACACTGAAGCTTTCTTT
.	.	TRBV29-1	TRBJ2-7	CSVTDTGVGQYF	TGCAGCGTCACTGACACGGGAGTGGGTCAGTACTTC
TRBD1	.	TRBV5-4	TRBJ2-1	CASSFEKVGGLQFF	TGTGCCAGCAGCTTCGAGAAAGTAGGGGGCTTGCAGTTCTTC
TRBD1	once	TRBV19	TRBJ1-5	CASKQGELFNSNQPQHF	TGTGCCAGTAAACAGGGGGAACTTTTTAATAGCAATCAGCCCCAGCATTTT
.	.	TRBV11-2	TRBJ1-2	CASSLGVGGTHYGYTF	TGTGCCAGCAGCTTAGGGGTCGGGGGAACACATTATGGCTACACCTTC
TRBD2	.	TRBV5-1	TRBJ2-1	CASSLAGGPFDEQFF	TGCGCCAGCAGCCTAGCGGGAGGGCCATTTGATGAGCAGTTCTTC
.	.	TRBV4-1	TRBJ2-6	CASSQVAREVNVLTF	TGCGCCAGCAGCCAAGTCGCGAGGGAGGTCAACGTCCTGACTTTC
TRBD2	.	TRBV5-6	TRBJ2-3	CASSFPSGSTDTQYF	TGTGCCAGCAGCTTCCCTAGCGGGAGCACAGATACGCAGTATTTT
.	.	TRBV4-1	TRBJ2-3	CASSQERGGGSTDTQYF	TGCGCCAGCAGCCAAGAAAGGGGGGGAGGTAGCACAGATACGCAGTATTTT
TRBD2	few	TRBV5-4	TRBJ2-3	CASSSRLAFILDTQYF	TGTGCCAGCAGCTCCCGACTAGCATTTATCCTGGATACGCAGTATTTT
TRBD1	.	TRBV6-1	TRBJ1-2	CASSGDRVASRHYGYTF	TGTGCCAGCAGTGGGGACAGGGTGGCTTCGAGGCACTATGGCTACACCTTC
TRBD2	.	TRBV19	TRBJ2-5	CASSTGTSGSGETQYF	TGTGCCAGTAGTACAGGGACTAGCGGGAGCGGAGAGACCCAGTACTTC
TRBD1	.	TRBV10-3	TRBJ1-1	CAADVSKGAVGSTEAFF	TGTGCCGCCGACGTTAGTAAGGGGGCTGTGGGGAGCACTGAAGCTTTCTTT
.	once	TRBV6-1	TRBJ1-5	CASSGDNDQPQHF	TGTGCCAGCAGTGGGGACAACGATCAGCCCCAGCATTTT
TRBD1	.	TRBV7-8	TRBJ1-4	CASSSLRGDRERGNEKLFF	TGTGCCAGCAGCTCTCTTCGGGGGGACAGGGAAAGGGGGAATGAAAAACTGTTTTTT
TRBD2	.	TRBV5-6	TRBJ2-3	CASSGSGGGFTDTQYF	TGTGCCAGCAGCGGGAGCGGGGGGGGATTCACAGATACGCAGTATTTT
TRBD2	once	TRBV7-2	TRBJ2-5	CASSRNTGTSTAQYF	TGTGCCAGCAGCCGCAACACCGGGACTAGTACGGCCCAGTACTTC